This is a list of T cell receptor beta chains from one sample in a study of CD8 T cells in Susac syndrome. One entry per CDR3 protein results from TCRdb running MiXCR on the immunoSEQ multiplex PCR reads. Altogether around 280,000 distinct CDR3 sequences are present, about 90% being singletons, with the ten largest covering about 0.07%. Sequencing input: CD4+ T cells from PBMCs. These receptors were taken from a human donor with multiple sclerosis. CDR3s include the opening cysteine and the closing phenylalanine or tryptophan. Each record gives: D gene, clone size, V gene, J gene, CDR3 DNA, CDR3 protein. A D gene is named only where the DNA matches it firmly. Expanded clones get a size class; other rows say once, few or many, or leave the size out.

NA	once	TRBV6-5	TRBJ2-7	TGTGCCAGCAGTTACGCTATAGGGGTCGAGCAGTACTTC	CASSYAIGVEQYF
NA	NA	TRBV6-1	TRBJ1-5	TGTGCCAGCAGTGTTTCAGGGAACAATCAGCCCCAGCATTTT	CASSVSGNNQPQHF
TRBD2	few	TRBV29-1	TRBJ2-2	TGCAGCGTTGGAGGGACTAGCTTGACCGGGGAGCTGTTTTTT	CSVGGTSLTGELFF
NA	NA	TRBV19	TRBJ1-2	TGTGCCAGTAGTATCGATAGGGGAAGAAACTATGGCTACACCTTC	CASSIDRGRNYGYTF
NA	NA	TRBV6-1	TRBJ2-1	TGTGCCAGCAGTGAGCACGTTAACAATGAGCAGTTCTTC	CASSEHVNNEQFF
NA	NA	TRBV6-5	TRBJ2-7	TGTGCCAGCAGTTCCCCGGGACAAACGGTTTACGAGCAGTACTTC	CASSSPGQTVYEQYF
NA	NA	TRBV6-5	TRBJ1-1	TGTGCCAGCAGTCAGGTTTTCAGGACTGAAGCTTTCTTT	CASSQVFRTEAFF
NA	NA	TRBV29-1	TRBJ2-1	TGCAGCGTTGACCGGAGCGGCCAATATGAGCAGTTCTTC	CSVDRSGQYEQFF
NA	NA	TRBV14	TRBJ1-1	TGTGCCAGCCGATTTGGGGACACTGAAGCTTTCTTT	CASRFGDTEAFF
NA	few	TRBV14	TRBJ2-7	TGTGCCAGCAGCCTCCTGACAGCCTCCTACGAGCAGTACTTC	CASSLLTASYEQYF
TRBD1	NA	TRBV18	TRBJ1-1	TGTGCCAGCTCACCCTCCGGAACGGGACAGGGGGGTACTGAAGCTTTCTTT	CASSPSGTGQGGTEAFF
TRBD1	NA	TRBV19	TRBJ2-5	TGTGCCAGTAGTCCTAGACACCCCGGACAGGGGGAGGGGGAGACCCAGTACTTC	CASSPRHPGQGEGETQYF
NA	NA	TRBV20-1	TRBJ2-3	TGCAGTGCTGCCGCCCGGGATACGCAGTATTTT	CSAAARDTQYF
TRBD2	NA	TRBV20-1	TRBJ2-7	TGCAGTGCTAGGGGGCAGGGCGGGAGCTCCTACGAGCAGTACTTC	CSARGQGGSSYEQYF
NA	NA	TRBV7-8	TRBJ2-6	TGTGCCAGCAGCTTAGTTTGGGCAGGGAGTAGCTCTGGGGCCAACGTCCTGACTTTC	CASSLVWAGSSSGANVLTF
NA	NA	TRBV7-8	TRBJ2-7	TGTGCCAGCAGCTCCCGGGACACTTACGAGCAGTACTTC	CASSSRDTYEQYF
NA	NA	TRBV20-1	TRBJ2-1	TGCAGTGCTAGTCCTAACTCCAATGAGCAGTTCTTC	CSASPNSNEQFF
NA	NA	TRBV29-1	TRBJ2-7	TGCAGCGTTATACCGGGGCCTTCGAGCGTCGACGAGCAGTACTTC	CSVIPGPSSVDEQYF
TRBD2	NA	TRBV6-5	TRBJ2-1	TGTGCCAGCAGACCGCTAGCGGGAGCCCCCAATGAGCAGTTCTTC	CASRPLAGAPNEQFF
NA	NA	TRBV3-1	TRBJ2-3	TGTGCCAGCAACGAGGCAGGAGGTACTACAGATACGCAGTATTTT	CASNEAGGTTDTQYF
NA	few	TRBV4-3	TRBJ1-2	TGCGCCAGCAGCCAAGATCGCGGGTTTGGCTACACCTTC	CASSQDRGFGYTF
TRBD2	NA	TRBV5-1	TRBJ2-1	TGCGCCAGCAGCTTAGTGGCGGGAGGACTTGAGCAGTTCTTC	CASSLVAGGLEQFF
NA	NA	TRBV7-2	TRBJ2-1	TGTGCCAGCAGCTTAGCGTACAGCGACAATGAGCAGTTCTTC	CASSLAYSDNEQFF
NA	NA	TRBV12-3/TRBV12-4	TRBJ2-7	TGTGCCAGCAGTTCCGCGGGCCTCCGTGCGGGAGAGCAGTACTTC	CASSSAGLRAGEQYF
TRBD1	NA	TRBV7-9	TRBJ2-5	TGTGCCAGCAGCTCCTCCGGGACAGCACAAGAGACCCAGTACTTC	CASSSSGTAQETQYF
TRBD1	NA	TRBV13	TRBJ2-5	TGTGCCAGCAGCTCCCTCCCACCGGGACAGGGTAGCGAGACCCAGTACTTC	CASSSLPPGQGSETQYF
NA	NA	TRBV12-3/TRBV12-4	TRBJ2-2	TGTGCCAGCAGCTACGACCCTCCCGGGGAGCTGTTTTTT	CASSYDPPGELFF
NA	NA	TRBV30	TRBJ1-2	TGTGCCTGGAGTGGGACACGGGGGCGCGGCTACACCTTC	CAWSGTRGRGYTF
NA	NA	TRBV4-3	TRBJ1-5	TGCGCCAGCAGCTACTCGAGAGTGAGCAATCAGCCCCAGCATTTT	CASSYSRVSNQPQHF
NA	once	TRBV5-1	TRBJ1-1	TGCGCCAGCAGCCTCGGCCCAGTAGGGTCAGAAGCTTTCTTT	CASSLGPVGSEAFF
NA	NA	TRBV6-5	TRBJ1-6	TGTGCCAGCGGACGGCAGGTTAATTCACCCCTCCACTTT	CASGRQVNSPLHF
TRBD2	NA	TRBV7-6	TRBJ2-5	TGTGCCAGCAGGCTAGCGGGGCAAGAGACCCAGTACTTC	CASRLAGQETQYF
TRBD1	NA	TRBV5-4	TRBJ1-4	TGTGCCAGCAGCTTGGCCAGGGGGGGGGCTAATGAAAAACTGTTTTTT	CASSLARGGANEKLFF
NA	few	TRBV6-6	TRBJ1-2	TGTGCCAGCAGTTACTCGGCGGACTTCCTCTATGGCTACACCTTC	CASSYSADFLYGYTF
NA	NA	TRBV20-1	TRBJ2-1	TGCAGTGCCTACAGGGCGAGCGATGAGCAGTTCTTC	CSAYRASDEQFF
NA	NA	TRBV6-6	TRBJ2-5	TGTGCCAGCAGTTACGGCGTGGAAGAGACCCAGTACTTC	CASSYGVEETQYF
NA	NA	TRBV18	TRBJ1-1	TGTGCCAGCTCACCGAGGTGGGAACAACCGAACACTGAAGCTTTCTTT	CASSPRWEQPNTEAFF
NA	NA	TRBV9	TRBJ1-6	TGTGCCAGCAGCGCGGGACCGACCCTCAATTCACCCCTCCACTTT	CASSAGPTLNSPLHF
NA	once	TRBV29-1	TRBJ2-7	TGCAGCGTTGGTCGGACGGGGAGCTCCTACGAGCAGTACTTC	CSVGRTGSSYEQYF
TRBD2	NA	TRBV7-9	TRBJ2-1	TGTGCCAGCAGCTTAAGGAGCGGGGGAAACAATGAGCAGTTCTTC	CASSLRSGGNNEQFF
NA	NA	TRBV19	TRBJ1-3	TGTGCCAGTAGTCCCCAGGATTCAGGAAACACCATATATTTT	CASSPQDSGNTIYF
NA	NA	TRBV4-1	TRBJ1-6	TGCGCCAGCAGCCATCCGAGGACCTCGCTCCTCCACTTT	CASSHPRTSLLHF
NA	NA	TRBV12-3/TRBV12-4	TRBJ1-1	TGTGCCAGCCGGGATGGCGCCGCGAACACTGAAGCTTTCTTT	CASRDGAANTEAFF
TRBD2	NA	TRBV7-9	TRBJ2-2	TGTGCCAGCAGCTCTGACCGGACTAGCGGGCTCGCGAACACCGGGGAGCTGTTTTTT	CASSSDRTSGLANTGELFF
NA	NA	TRBV7-2	TRBJ2-2	TGTGCCAGCAGCGCGGGCCCGAACACCGGGGAGCTGTTTTTT	CASSAGPNTGELFF
TRBD1	NA	TRBV7-9	TRBJ1-1	TGTGCCAGCAGCTCCGGGGACAGGAAGAACACTGAAGCTTTCTTT	CASSSGDRKNTEAFF
NA	NA	TRBV7-9	TRBJ2-3	TGTGCCAGCATTCGAGGGACCTCTCCGGATACGCAGTATTTT	CASIRGTSPDTQYF
TRBD2	NA	TRBV11-1	TRBJ2-7	TGTGCCAGCAGCTTCGCGGGACTAGTCCTCCGCGAGCAGTACTTC	CASSFAGLVLREQYF
NA	NA	TRBV24-1	TRBJ2-1	TGTGCCACCAGGGGGGGCGGGGGCAATGAGCAGTTCTTC	CATRGGGGNEQFF
NA	NA	TRBV25-1	TRBJ2-7	TGTGCCAGCAGAGGGTACAGTCCCTCCTACGAGCAGTACTTC	CASRGYSPSYEQYF
TRBD2	NA	TRBV6-2/TRBV6-3	TRBJ2-2	TGTGCCAGCAGCCCCGCGGGGGGCCGCACCGGGGAGCTGTTTTTT	CASSPAGGRTGELFF
NA	NA	TRBV30	TRBJ2-3	TGTGCCTGGAGTGTTCTATGGGGGGATACGCAGTATTTT	CAWSVLWGDTQYF
TRBD2	NA	TRBV10-3	TRBJ2-7	TGTGCCATCAGTGAGTCGAAAGGGAGGGGAACCTACGAGCAGTACTTC	CAISESKGRGTYEQYF
TRBD1	NA	TRBV5-1	TRBJ1-2	TGCGCCAGCAGCTGGGCTGGACAGGTTTATGGCTACACCTTC	CASSWAGQVYGYTF
NA	once	TRBV4-2	TRBJ1-1	TGTGCCAGCAGCCAAGTCCTAGGGAAAGCTGAAGCTTTCTTT	CASSQVLGKAEAFF
TRBD1	NA	TRBV2	TRBJ2-3	TGTGCCAGCAGCAGACAGGGCCGAGATACGCAGTATTTT	CASSRQGRDTQYF
NA	once	TRBV28	TRBJ1-3	TGTGCCAGCCTTGGGACGTACACCATATATTTT	CASLGTYTIYF
TRBD1	NA	TRBV19	TRBJ2-7	TGTGCCAGTAGCCTCGACAGGGGTGTCTACGAGCAGTACTTC	CASSLDRGVYEQYF
TRBD1	NA	TRBV18	TRBJ2-1	TGTGCCAGCTCACCGGGACAGGGAAATTACAATGAGCAGTTCTTC	CASSPGQGNYNEQFF